The next 5 T cell receptor beta chains were all read from a single sample in a study of blood T cell repertoires in COVID-19. Method: immunoSEQ multiplex PCR; TCRdb's copy keeps in-frame clones and lacks some. The sample records about 200,000 clones, 87% being singletons. What was sequenced was peripheral blood. Source of these receptors: a man aged 60-69 years who had recovered from COVID-19.

The rearrangement links TRBV11-2 to TRBJ1-1, with a weak D call TRBD1 (6 bases). V was trimmed by 5 bases and J by 8 bases, leaving 12 bases between them. CDR1 and CDR2 (germline): SGHAT, FQNNGV. The CDR3 sequence is 12 residues long. The CDR3 sequence is CASSPSRGEAFF. In nucleotides, the CDR3 is TGTGCCAGCAGCCCCTCCAGGGGAGAAGCTTTCTTT.

The chain combines TRBV5-1 with TRBJ1-2; D remains unclear. Germline V gives CDR1 SGHRS, CDR2 YFSETQ. The length of the CDR3 is 17 residues. V lost 3 bases and J lost 2, with 20 bases in between. CDR3 bases: TGCGCCAGCAGCTCACTTATCAACGGGGATTCAAACTATGGCTACACCTTC. Its translation is CASSSLINGDSNYGYTF.

CDR3 nucleotides: TGTGCCAGCAGCCAGGACAGGTCGTATGGCTACACCTTC. It encodes CASSQDRSYGYTF. The chain employs TRBV3-1 (or the pseudogene TRBV3-2) and TRBJ1-2; 7 bases map to TRBD1. The V segment lost 3 bases and the J segment 5 bases; nucleotides outside the gene matches: 3. The CDR3 totals 13 residues. Germline lookup yields CDR1 LGHDT and CDR2 YNNKEL (reference sequence).

The chain recombines TRBV5-1 with TRBJ2-3; weak D call: TRBD2 (5 bases). From germline, CDR1 is SGHRS and CDR2 YFSETQ. V dropped 4 bases and J dropped 3 bases, with 18 bases sitting between them. The CDR3 extends over 16 amino acids. The DNA for the CDR3 is TGCGCCAGCAGCCCGAAAATAACGGGGTCGACAGATACGCAGTATTTT. Encoded protein: CASSPKITGSTDTQYF.

The chain has TRBV9 and TRBJ2-7; 8 nucleotides line up with TRBD1. Germline V gene sequence: CDR1 SGDLS, CDR2 YYNGEE. V lost 4 bases to trimming and J lost 4 bases; unmatched junction nucleotides: 10. This CDR3 contains 15 residues. CDR3 nucleotides: TGTGCCAGCAGCATCAGGACAGGGACGCCTTACGAGCAGTACTTC. Encoded protein: CASSIRTGTPYEQYF.